These 6 T cell receptor beta chains came from one sample sequenced in a study of blood T cell repertoires in COVID-19. The repertoire was sequenced with immunoSEQ multiplex PCR; TCRdb's copy has only in-frame clones and lacks some. The data contain 60,000 to 70,000 clones, 74% of them singletons. The specimen was peripheral blood. These receptor sequences come from a woman older than 75 with acute or convalescent COVID-19.

The CDR3 DNA sequence: TGTGCCTGGTTGACAGGGTTGACTGAAGCTTTCTTT. It codes for CAWLTGLTEAFF. The genes are TRBV30 and TRBJ1-1; 7 bases agree with TRBD1. The CDR3 runs to 12 residues. The germline V gene has CDR1 GTSNPN and CDR2 SVGIG (reference sequence). Unmatched junction bases numbered 5, after V lost 5 bases and J lost 5 bases.

The chain employs TRBV28 and TRBJ1-1; 8 nucleotides match TRBD1. Germline V CDR1 and CDR2: MDHEN, SYDVKM. V shed 6 bases, J shed 6 bases, and the junction held 9 bases outside the gene matches. The CDR3 is made up of 14 amino acids. CDR3 sequence (DNA): TGTGCCAGCAGACGCGGACAGGGAGCCTCTGAAGCTTTCTTT. As protein: CASRRGQGASEAFF.

This chain links TRBV6-5 with TRBJ1-1, with D unclear. V lost 0 bases, J lost 1 base, and 9 bases lay in between. The CDR3 is made up of 15 amino acids. Germline CDR1 reads MNHEY; CDR2 reads SVGAGI. In nucleotides, the CDR3 is TGTGCCAGCAGTTACTCCCGGGGTCGGAACACTGAAGCTTTCTTT. The encoded protein is CASSYSRGRNTEAFF.

The rearrangement links TRBV29-1 to TRBJ1-3, with unresolved D. CDR1 is SQVTM, CDR2 ANQGSEA, per germline. The CDR3 covers 11 residues. The ends were cut back, 0 bases at V and 14 bases at J, with 11 bases in the middle. CDR3 in DNA: TGCAGCGTTGAAGATCTTGCGATTCTATATTTT. Translating gives CSVEDLAILYF.

CDR3 sequence: CASSLAGTGGYEQYF. The CDR3 region has the DNA TGTGCCAGCAGTCTAGCCGGGACAGGGGGCTACGAGCAGTACTTC. The genes are TRBV5-4 and TRBJ2-7; 11 bases match TRBD1. The germline V gene encodes CDR1 SGHNT and CDR2 YYREEE (reference sequence). Trimming at V came to 5 bases and at J to 3 bases, leaving 7 bases not matched to a gene. The CDR3 totals 15 residues.

In its sample, this clone was seen a few times. The chain combines TRBV28 with TRBJ2-1; D may be TRBD2 (5 bases). Germline CDR1 reads MDHEN; CDR2 reads SYDVKM. The CDR3 has 16 amino acids. V was shortened by 1 base and J by 6 bases, with 16 bases between the two germline ends. CDR3 amino acids: CASSLSGEIWGNEQFF. CDR3 bases: TGTGCCAGCAGTTTATCCGGGGAGATTTGGGGCAATGAGCAGTTCTTC. The variable domain in full, with the rest retrieved from reference TRBV28 and TRBJ2-1, is DVKVTQSSRYLVKRTGEKVFLECVQDMDHENMFWYRQDPGLGLRLIYFSYDVKMKEKGDIPEGYSVSREKKERFSLILESASTNQTSMYLCASSLSGEIWGNEQFFGPGTRLTVL.